This T cell receptor beta chain was documented in a study of CD8 T cells in ankylosing spondylitis. Overall study findings and caveats: A TCR beta motif made of eight highly homologous variants seemed typical of ankylosing spondylitis blood.

This clonotype has a handful of counts. Antigen unknown. Germline values: CDR1 LGHDT, CDR2 YNNKEL (reference sequence). The CDR3 has 16 amino acids. Between the trimmed V and J ends, which lost 0 bases and 2 bases, there was a span of 12 bases. TCRdb itself ran the 5' RACE reads through MiXCR, one entry per CDR3 protein. This table holds under 250,000 distinct CDR3 sequences, about 11% found once. The sequenced material came from blood, either unsorted or a sorted T cell fraction (not recorded which). The receptor was isolated from a male donor with ankylosing spondylitis or in good health (not recorded which). This chain links TRBV3-1 with TRBJ2-3, with D tentatively TRBD1 or TRBD2 (6 bases each). This CDR3 reads CASSQDLGGSTDTQYF. The CDR3 coding sequence is TGTGCCAGCAGCCAAGATCTGGGGGGCTCCACAGATACGCAGTATTTT.